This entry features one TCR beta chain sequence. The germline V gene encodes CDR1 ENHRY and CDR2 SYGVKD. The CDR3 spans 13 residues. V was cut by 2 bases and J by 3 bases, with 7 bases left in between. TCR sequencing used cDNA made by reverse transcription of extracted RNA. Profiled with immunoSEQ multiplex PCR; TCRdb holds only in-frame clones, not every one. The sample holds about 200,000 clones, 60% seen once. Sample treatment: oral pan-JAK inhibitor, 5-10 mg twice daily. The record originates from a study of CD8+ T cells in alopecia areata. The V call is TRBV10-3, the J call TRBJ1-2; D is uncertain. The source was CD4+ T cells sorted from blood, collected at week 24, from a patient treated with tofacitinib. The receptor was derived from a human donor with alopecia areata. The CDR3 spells CAISESEYYGYTF. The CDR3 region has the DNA TGTGCCATCAGTGAGAGCGAGTACTATGGCTACACCTTC.